This TCR beta chain was recovered during a study of blood T cell repertoires in COVID-19. Study at large: COVID-19 samples collected from the United States, Italy and Spain covered acute and convalescent phases. Nucleic acid was either cDNA or gDNA, and it came from T cells, B-cell-depleted T cells, or PBMCs.

Original handling: The assay estimated nucleated cells by amplifying reference gene primers. Clones were sequenced by immunoSEQ multiplex PCR, and TCRdb holds only the in-frame ones, with some missing. Clonal size and the V and J genes are those of that table, whereas D and trimming came from the DNA. The sample shows 80,000 to 95,000 clones, about nine tenths of them seen only once. Trimming left V 5 bases short and J 3 bases short, with 11 bases between. Germline lookup yields CDR1 LNHDA and CDR2 SQIVND (reference sequence). The CDR3 runs 14 residues. Specimen: peripheral blood. The rearrangement joins TRBV19 to TRBJ2-1; TRBD2 might be the D (7 bases). The sequence was collected from a man between 50 and 59 years old with active or convalescent COVID-19. For the CDR3, the DNA is TGTGCCAGTAGTGAAGGGGGGGGCTACAATGAGCAGTTCTTC. Translated: CASSEGGGYNEQFF.